This is a list of T cell receptor beta chains from one sample in a study of CD8+CD57+ T cells in acquired aplastic anemia. TCRdb fed the reads into MiXCR, producing one record per CDR3 protein. The table lists about 110,000 distinct CDR3 sequences, approximately 49% of them singletons. Sequenced sample: sorted CD4+, CD8+, or CD8+CD57+ T cells (not recorded which) from PBMCs. The receptors stem from a human donor in good health, serving as a control. Each CDR3 is given with its conserved first and last residue. The D gene is left open where the match is weak. Where a row states a size, it is once, few, many or the class of an expanded clone; other rows omit it.

j_gene: TRBJ2-1; abundance: -; d_gene: -; v_gene: TRBV11-1; CDR3nt: -; CDR3aa: CASSLVASGSGNEQLF
j_gene: TRBJ2-7; abundance: -; d_gene: TRBD2; v_gene: TRBV2; CDR3nt: TGTGCCAGGGGACTAGCGGGAGATCGGGAGCAGTACTTC; CDR3aa: CARGLAGDREQYF
j_gene: TRBJ1-1; abundance: -; d_gene: -; v_gene: TRBV19; CDR3nt: TGTGCCAGTAGTACCCGGGGGGGGGAAGCTTTCTTT; CDR3aa: CASSTRGGEAFF
j_gene: TRBJ1-4; abundance: -; d_gene: -; v_gene: TRBV27; CDR3nt: TGTGCCACCGGCAGGGGCCCGAATGAAAAACTGTTTTTT; CDR3aa: CATGRGPNEKLFF
j_gene: TRBJ1-1; abundance: -; d_gene: TRBD1; v_gene: TRBV29-1; CDR3nt: TGCAGCGTGACAGGGACCGGAACTGAAGCTTTCTTT; CDR3aa: CSVTGTGTEAFF
j_gene: TRBJ1-2; abundance: many; d_gene: TRBD1; v_gene: TRBV2; CDR3nt: TGTGCCAGCAGAGGACAGGGGATCTATGGCTGCACCTTC; CDR3aa: CASRGQGIYGCTF
j_gene: TRBJ1-2; abundance: -; d_gene: TRBD1; v_gene: TRBV11-3; CDR3nt: TGTGCCGGCAGCTTAGTGGGGACAGCTAACTATGGCTACACCTTC; CDR3aa: CAGSLVGTANYGYTF
j_gene: TRBJ2-2; abundance: many; d_gene: -; v_gene: TRBV15; CDR3nt: TGTGCCACCCGACAGGAGAACACCGGGGAGCTGTTTTTT; CDR3aa: CATRQENTGELFF
j_gene: TRBJ2-3; abundance: many; d_gene: -; v_gene: TRBV7-6; CDR3nt: TGTGCCAGCAGCTTGGAGGGGGCGATAGATACGCAGTATTTT; CDR3aa: CASSLEGAIDTQYF
j_gene: TRBJ2-7; abundance: -; d_gene: -; v_gene: TRBV15; CDR3nt: TGTGCCACCAGTAGAAACAGGGACCAGACTCACTTC; CDR3aa: CATSRNRDQTHF
j_gene: TRBJ2-5; abundance: many; d_gene: TRBD1; v_gene: TRBV12-3/TRBV12-4; CDR3nt: TGTGCCAGCAGTCGACAGGCGGGACAGGGGATCCAGTACTTC; CDR3aa: CASSRQAGQGIQYF
j_gene: TRBJ2-3; abundance: -; d_gene: TRBD2; v_gene: TRBV24-1; CDR3nt: TGTGCCACCAGTGATTCTGGACTAGCAGATACGCAGTATTTT; CDR3aa: CATSDSGLADTQYF
j_gene: TRBJ2-3; abundance: many; d_gene: -; v_gene: TRBV9; CDR3nt: TGTGCCAGCAGCGTTTTATCCGGGGTACTTAACACAGATACGCAGTATTTT; CDR3aa: CASSVLSGVLNTDTQYF
j_gene: TRBJ1-2; abundance: -; d_gene: -; v_gene: TRBV12-3/TRBV12-4; CDR3nt: TGTGCCAGCAGTTTCCGGGGCAATGGCTACACCTTC; CDR3aa: CASSFRGNGYTF
j_gene: TRBJ1-3; abundance: many; d_gene: TRBD1; v_gene: TRBV2; CDR3nt: TGTGCCAGCAGTCCCGGGACAGGGGGTTCTGGAAACACCATATATTTT; CDR3aa: CASSPGTGGSGNTIYF
j_gene: TRBJ2-5; abundance: many; d_gene: TRBD1; v_gene: TRBV6-5; CDR3nt: TGTGCCAGCAGTTACGACAGGGGTCTGGGGACCCAGTACTTC; CDR3aa: CASSYDRGLGTQYF
j_gene: TRBJ2-1; abundance: few; d_gene: -; v_gene: TRBV15; CDR3nt: TGTGCCACCAGCAGAGGGACGGAGGGGGCTGAGCAGTTCTTC; CDR3aa: CATSRGTEGAEQFF
j_gene: TRBJ2-3; abundance: -; d_gene: TRBD2; v_gene: TRBV7-6; CDR3nt: TGTGCCAGCAGCCCCGGGACTAGGGGACTCACGGATACGCAGTATTTT; CDR3aa: CASSPGTRGLTDTQYF
j_gene: TRBJ2-2; abundance: many; d_gene: -; v_gene: TRBV20-1; CDR3nt: TGCAGTGCTAGAGACAGCCTAGTAGCGAACACCGGGGAGCTGTTTTTT; CDR3aa: CSARDSLVANTGELFF
j_gene: TRBJ2-5; abundance: few; d_gene: -; v_gene: TRBV5-5; CDR3nt: TGTGCCAGCAGCTTGTGGGGGGGGGCTGAGGAGACCCAGTACTTC; CDR3aa: CASSLWGGAEETQYF
j_gene: TRBJ1-1; abundance: few; d_gene: -; v_gene: TRBV27; CDR3nt: TGTGCCAGCAGTTCCCCTCTCGGACGGGGAGGCACTGAAGCTTTCTTT; CDR3aa: CASSSPLGRGGTEAFF
j_gene: TRBJ1-1; abundance: few; d_gene: -; v_gene: TRBV7-2; CDR3nt: TGTGCCCGCAGCCCACTAGGGTTCGGAGCTTTCTTT; CDR3aa: CARSPLGFGAFF
j_gene: TRBJ2-3; abundance: -; d_gene: TRBD2; v_gene: TRBV7-3; CDR3nt: TGTGCCAGCAGCTCAGCCGGACTAGCGGCAGATACGCAGTATTTT; CDR3aa: CASSSAGLAADTQYF
j_gene: TRBJ2-3; abundance: once; d_gene: -; v_gene: TRBV6-1; CDR3nt: TGTGCCAGCAGTGAATTGTTCAGCACAGATACGCAGTATTTT; CDR3aa: CASSELFSTDTQYF
j_gene: TRBJ1-2; abundance: many; d_gene: TRBD1; v_gene: TRBV12-3/TRBV12-4; CDR3nt: TGTGCCAGCGGGGACAGGGACTATGGCTACACCTTC; CDR3aa: CASGDRDYGYTF
j_gene: TRBJ2-1; abundance: many; d_gene: -; v_gene: TRBV7-8; CDR3nt: TGTGCCAGCAGCTCCCGGGACCATAACAATGAGCAGTTCTTC; CDR3aa: CASSSRDHNNEQFF
j_gene: TRBJ2-7; abundance: -; d_gene: TRBD1; v_gene: TRBV19; CDR3nt: TGTGCCAGTAGTATGGGACAGGGGGCCTACGAGCAGTACTTC; CDR3aa: CASSMGQGAYEQYF
j_gene: TRBJ1-1; abundance: -; d_gene: -; v_gene: TRBV24-1; CDR3nt: TGTGCCACCAGTGATTCCGGCACTGAAGCTTTCTTT; CDR3aa: CATSDSGTEAFF
j_gene: TRBJ1-2; abundance: -; d_gene: -; v_gene: TRBV15; CDR3nt: TGTGCCACCAGCAGAGATAGGGCGGATTGGGGCTACACCTTC; CDR3aa: CATSRDRADWGYTF
j_gene: TRBJ2-7; abundance: -; d_gene: TRBD2; v_gene: TRBV15; CDR3nt: TGTGCCACCAGCAGAGATTGGGGGAGGGTTGAGCAGTACTTC; CDR3aa: CATSRDWGRVEQYF
j_gene: TRBJ2-7; abundance: many; d_gene: -; v_gene: TRBV10-1; CDR3nt: TGCGCCAGCAGTGAGGTCCGGTCAGACGAGCAGTACTTC; CDR3aa: CASSEVRSDEQYF
j_gene: TRBJ1-2; abundance: -; d_gene: TRBD1; v_gene: TRBV29-1; CDR3nt: TGCAGCGTCGCGGGACAGGGAACGGGGGGCTACACCTTC; CDR3aa: CSVAGQGTGGYTF
j_gene: TRBJ2-3; abundance: few; d_gene: TRBD2; v_gene: TRBV15; CDR3nt: TGTGCCACCAGTGCAGGGCTAGCGGGGAGCACAGATACGCAGTATTTT; CDR3aa: CATSAGLAGSTDTQYF
j_gene: TRBJ1-1; abundance: many; d_gene: -; v_gene: TRBV4-3; CDR3nt: TGCGCCAGCAGCCAAGAGGATGGGAGCACTGAAGCTTTCTTT; CDR3aa: CASSQEDGSTEAFF
j_gene: TRBJ1-5; abundance: few; d_gene: -; v_gene: TRBV20-1; CDR3nt: TGCAGTGCTAGGGAGGGGGATATAGTTCAGCCCCAGCATTTT; CDR3aa: CSAREGDIVQPQHF
j_gene: TRBJ2-2; abundance: -; d_gene: TRBD1; v_gene: TRBV20-1; CDR3nt: TGCAGTGCTATACCGACAGGGACCGGGGAGCTGTTTTTT; CDR3aa: CSAIPTGTGELFF
j_gene: TRBJ2-5; abundance: -; d_gene: TRBD1; v_gene: TRBV30; CDR3nt: TGTGCCTGGCGTCGAACCGCACAGGGGCTCGGGGAGACCCAGTACTTC; CDR3aa: CAWRRTAQGLGETQYF
j_gene: TRBJ2-1; abundance: -; d_gene: TRBD2; v_gene: TRBV9; CDR3nt: TGTGCCAGCAGCGTATTATGGGGGGGACATGAGCAGTTCTTC; CDR3aa: CASSVLWGGHEQFF
j_gene: TRBJ1-1; abundance: -; d_gene: -; v_gene: TRBV12-3/TRBV12-4; CDR3nt: TGTGCCAGCAGGATAGGAGGGGGAGCTTTCTTT; CDR3aa: CASRIGGGAFF
j_gene: TRBJ2-7; abundance: many; d_gene: TRBD1; v_gene: TRBV6-5; CDR3nt: TGTGCCAGCAGTTACTACAGGGGACCCTACGAGCAGTACTTC; CDR3aa: CASSYYRGPYEQYF
j_gene: TRBJ2-5; abundance: -; d_gene: -; v_gene: TRBV7-9; CDR3nt: TGTGCCAGCAATGGGGGGACGGAGACCCAGTACTTC; CDR3aa: CASNGGTETQYF
j_gene: TRBJ1-2; abundance: -; d_gene: -; v_gene: TRBV19; CDR3nt: TGTGCCACCGAAAGGTTGGGGACGGGGGATGGCTACACCTTC; CDR3aa: CATERLGTGDGYTF
j_gene: TRBJ2-1; abundance: -; d_gene: TRBD2; v_gene: TRBV2; CDR3nt: TGTGCCAGCACTACTAGCGGGGGGGCCAATGAGCAGTTCTTC; CDR3aa: CASTTSGGANEQFF
j_gene: TRBJ2-2; abundance: -; d_gene: -; v_gene: TRBV7-3; CDR3nt: TGTGCCAGCAGCCTGGACAGTTCGAACACCGGGGAGCTGTTTTTT; CDR3aa: CASSLDSSNTGELFF
j_gene: TRBJ1-1; abundance: medium-sized; d_gene: -; v_gene: TRBV29-1; CDR3nt: TGCAGCGTTGAAAAGGGTCCTGAAGCTTTCTTT; CDR3aa: CSVEKGPEAFF